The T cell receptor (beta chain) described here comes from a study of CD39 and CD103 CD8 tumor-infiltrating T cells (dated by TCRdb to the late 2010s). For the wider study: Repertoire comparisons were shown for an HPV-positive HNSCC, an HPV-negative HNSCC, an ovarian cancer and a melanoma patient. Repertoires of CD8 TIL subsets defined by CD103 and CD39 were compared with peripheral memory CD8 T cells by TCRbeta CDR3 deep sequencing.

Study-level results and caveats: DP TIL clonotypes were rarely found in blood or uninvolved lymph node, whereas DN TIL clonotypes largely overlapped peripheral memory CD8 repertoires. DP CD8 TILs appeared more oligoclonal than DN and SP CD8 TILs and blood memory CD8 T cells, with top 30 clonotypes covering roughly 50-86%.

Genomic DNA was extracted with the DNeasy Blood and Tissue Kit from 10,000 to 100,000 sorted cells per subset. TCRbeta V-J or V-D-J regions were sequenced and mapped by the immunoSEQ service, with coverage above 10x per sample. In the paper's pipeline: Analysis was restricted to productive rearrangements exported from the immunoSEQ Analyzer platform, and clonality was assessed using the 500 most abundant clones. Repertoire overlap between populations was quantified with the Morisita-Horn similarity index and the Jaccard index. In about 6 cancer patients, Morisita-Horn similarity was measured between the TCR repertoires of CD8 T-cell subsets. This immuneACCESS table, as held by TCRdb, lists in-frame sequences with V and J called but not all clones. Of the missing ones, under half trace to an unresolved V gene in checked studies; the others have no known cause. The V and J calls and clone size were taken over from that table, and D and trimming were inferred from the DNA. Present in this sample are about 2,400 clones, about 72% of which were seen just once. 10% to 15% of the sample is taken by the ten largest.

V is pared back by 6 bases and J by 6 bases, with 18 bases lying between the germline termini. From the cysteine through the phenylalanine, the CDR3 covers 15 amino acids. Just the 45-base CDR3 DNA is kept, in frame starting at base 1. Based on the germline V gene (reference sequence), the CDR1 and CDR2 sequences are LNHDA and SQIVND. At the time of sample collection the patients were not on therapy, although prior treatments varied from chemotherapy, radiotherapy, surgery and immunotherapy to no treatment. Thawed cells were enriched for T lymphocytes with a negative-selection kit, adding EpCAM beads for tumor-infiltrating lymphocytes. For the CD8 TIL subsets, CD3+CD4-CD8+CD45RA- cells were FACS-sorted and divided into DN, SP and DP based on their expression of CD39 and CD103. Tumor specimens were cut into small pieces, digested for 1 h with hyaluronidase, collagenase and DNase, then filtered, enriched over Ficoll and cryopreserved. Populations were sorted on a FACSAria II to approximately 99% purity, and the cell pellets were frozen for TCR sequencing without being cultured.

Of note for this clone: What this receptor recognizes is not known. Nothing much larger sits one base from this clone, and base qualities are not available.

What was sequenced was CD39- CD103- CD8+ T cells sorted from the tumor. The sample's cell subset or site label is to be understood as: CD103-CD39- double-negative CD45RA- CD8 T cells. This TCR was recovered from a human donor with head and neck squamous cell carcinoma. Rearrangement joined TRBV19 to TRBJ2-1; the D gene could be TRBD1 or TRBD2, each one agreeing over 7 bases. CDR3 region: CASRDPAGDSNEQFF. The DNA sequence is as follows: TGTGCCAGTAGGGACCCGGCGGGGGACAGCAATGAGCAGTTCTTC. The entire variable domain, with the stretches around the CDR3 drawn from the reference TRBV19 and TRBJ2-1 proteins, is DGGITQSPKYLFRKEGQNVTLSCEQNLNHDAMYWYRQDPGQGLRLIYYSQIVNDFQKGDIAEGYSVSREKKESFPLTVTSAQKNPTAFYLCASRDPAGDSNEQFFGPGTRLTVL.